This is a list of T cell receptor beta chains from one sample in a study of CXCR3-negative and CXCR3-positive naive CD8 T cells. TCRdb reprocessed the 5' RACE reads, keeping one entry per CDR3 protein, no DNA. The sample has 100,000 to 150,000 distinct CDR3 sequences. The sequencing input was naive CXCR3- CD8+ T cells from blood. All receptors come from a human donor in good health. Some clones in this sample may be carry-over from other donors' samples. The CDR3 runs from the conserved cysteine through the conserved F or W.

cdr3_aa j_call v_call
CSVEEGQFGVGTEAFF TRBJ1-1 TRBV29-1
CASRDREGPYEQYF TRBJ2-7 TRBV28
CASSLTGHPGGYTF TRBJ1-2 TRBV12-3/TRBV12-4
CSVPRQGSYEQYF TRBJ2-7 TRBV29-1
CASSLTENYGYTF TRBJ1-2 TRBV5-1
CASSLEGASYNGQFF TRBJ2-1 TRBV7-9
CASSLMNTEAFF TRBJ1-1 TRBV11-2
CASSWGDGNQPQHF TRBJ1-5 TRBV7-2
CASSSYWSNQPQHF TRBJ1-5 TRBV27
CASSLGGGVDTQYF TRBJ2-3 TRBV7-8
CATIVREAYNEQFF TRBJ2-1 TRBV28
CASSQDEAGLANTKYNEQFF TRBJ2-1 TRBV3-1
CASRPNILDRVNTEAFF TRBJ1-1 TRBV4-1
CAISELPSADPRETQYF TRBJ2-5 TRBV10-3
CASSRLTGSSYNSPLHF TRBJ1-6 TRBV7-2
CSVSWGHYEQYF TRBJ2-7 TRBV29-1
CSAAGGSGSDNEQFF TRBJ2-1 TRBV29-1
CASSQGRAVGDEQYF TRBJ2-7 TRBV4-1
CASSGDSFPGELFF TRBJ2-2 TRBV5-1
CATKTVGNTEAFF TRBJ1-1 TRBV19
CASSQVVTGSYEQYF TRBJ2-7 TRBV4-1
CASSILVGANVLTF TRBJ2-6 TRBV12-3/TRBV12-4
CASSLDRAKQYF TRBJ2-7 TRBV11-1
CASSSLGGGLYNEQFF TRBJ2-1 TRBV9
CASSPPIGGQGIFFYEQYF TRBJ2-7 TRBV7-9
CASSLFSGSAYEQYF TRBJ2-7 TRBV5-1
CASSATAPGELFF TRBJ2-2 TRBV9
CASSPDSLSNQPQHF TRBJ1-5 TRBV28
CASSKDTFSYEQYF TRBJ2-7 TRBV12-3/TRBV12-4
CASSPGQSSRYF TRBJ2-4 TRBV12-3/TRBV12-4
CASSQTGPTQPQHF TRBJ1-5 TRBV3-1
CASSEEIESYEQYF TRBJ2-7 TRBV10-1
CSVGGRLTEAFF TRBJ1-1 TRBV29-1
CASSNLAGDQETQYF TRBJ2-5 TRBV14
CASSRSNATSNQETQYF TRBJ2-5 TRBV21-1
CASSTGLQETQYF TRBJ2-5 TRBV28
CASSESSGPPYNEQFF TRBJ2-1 TRBV25-1
CASSQGLAGAMWDTQYF TRBJ2-3 TRBV7-2
CASSRGAGGPNEQFF TRBJ2-1 TRBV11-3
CASSDLADLADTQYF TRBJ2-3 TRBV18
CASSQVGLAGGGETQYF TRBJ2-5 TRBV4-1